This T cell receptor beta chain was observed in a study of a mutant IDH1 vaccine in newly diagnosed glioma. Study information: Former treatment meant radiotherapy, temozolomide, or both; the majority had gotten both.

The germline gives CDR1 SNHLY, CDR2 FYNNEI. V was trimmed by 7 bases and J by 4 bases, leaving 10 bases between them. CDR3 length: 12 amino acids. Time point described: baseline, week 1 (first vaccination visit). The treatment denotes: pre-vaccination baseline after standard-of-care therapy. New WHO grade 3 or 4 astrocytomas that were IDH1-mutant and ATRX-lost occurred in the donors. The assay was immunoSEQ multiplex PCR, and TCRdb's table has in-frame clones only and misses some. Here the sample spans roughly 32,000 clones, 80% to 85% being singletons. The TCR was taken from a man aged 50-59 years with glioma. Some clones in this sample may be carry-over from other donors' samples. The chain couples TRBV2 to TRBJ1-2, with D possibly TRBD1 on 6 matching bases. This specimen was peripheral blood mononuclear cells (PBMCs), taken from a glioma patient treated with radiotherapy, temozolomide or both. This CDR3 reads CASKPGVYGYTF. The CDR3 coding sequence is TGTGCCAGCAAACCAGGGGTCTATGGCTACACCTTC.